Reported below is one T cell receptor (beta chain). This sample was included in a study of T cell changes during pregnancy in multiple sclerosis. The length of the CDR3 is 14 residues. The V gene end was trimmed by 9 bases and the J gene end by 5 bases; junction bases not matched to a gene: 8. Germline CDR1 and CDR2: ENHRY and SYGVKD. Assay: immunoSEQ multiplex PCR; the TCRdb copy retains only in-frame clones and omits some. The profile shows 75,000 to 80,000 clones, about nine tenths of them singletons. This sequence originates from a female donor with multiple sclerosis, enrolled in a pregnancy study. The chain is built from TRBV10-3 and TRBJ2-1; 9 bases are a match to TRBD1. Sequences were derived from peripheral blood, sampled before pregnancy. This CDR3 is CAIRKTGGNNEQFF. The CDR3 region has the DNA TGTGCCATACGCAAGACAGGGGGGAACAATGAGCAGTTCTTC.